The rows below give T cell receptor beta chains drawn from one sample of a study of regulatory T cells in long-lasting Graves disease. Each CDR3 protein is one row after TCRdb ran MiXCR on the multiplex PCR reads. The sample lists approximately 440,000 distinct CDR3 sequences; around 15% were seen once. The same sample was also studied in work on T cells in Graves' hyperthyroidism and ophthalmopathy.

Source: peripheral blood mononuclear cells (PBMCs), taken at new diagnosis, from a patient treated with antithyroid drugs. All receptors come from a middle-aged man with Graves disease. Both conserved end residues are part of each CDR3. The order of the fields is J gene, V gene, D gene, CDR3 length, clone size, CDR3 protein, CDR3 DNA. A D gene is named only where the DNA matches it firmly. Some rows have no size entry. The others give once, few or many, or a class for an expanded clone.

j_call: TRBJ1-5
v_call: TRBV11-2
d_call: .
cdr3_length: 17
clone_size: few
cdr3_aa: CASSSTGGPNSNQPQHF
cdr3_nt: TGTGCCAGCAGCTCGACCGGGGGGCCAAATAGCAATCAGCCCCAGCATTTT

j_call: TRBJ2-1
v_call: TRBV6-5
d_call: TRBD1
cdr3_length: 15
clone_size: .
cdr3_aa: CASSDSDRGPHEQFF
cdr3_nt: TGTGCCAGCAGTGACTCGGACAGGGGGCCCCATGAGCAGTTCTTC

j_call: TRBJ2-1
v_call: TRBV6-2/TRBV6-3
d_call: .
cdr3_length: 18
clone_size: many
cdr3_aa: CASSYVGPRGYLLDEQFF
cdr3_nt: TGTGCCAGCAGTTACGTTGGGCCAAGGGGCTATCTACTCGATGAGCAGTTCTTC

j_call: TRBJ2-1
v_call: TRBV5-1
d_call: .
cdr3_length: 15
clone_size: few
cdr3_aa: CASSLAQRNYNEQFF
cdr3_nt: TGCGCCAGCAGCTTGGCTCAGCGGAACTACAATGAGCAGTTCTTC

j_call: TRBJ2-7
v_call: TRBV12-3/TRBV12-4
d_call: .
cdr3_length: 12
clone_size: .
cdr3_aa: CASRDSYYEQYF
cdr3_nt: TGTGCCAGCAGGGACAGCTACTACGAGCAGTACTTC

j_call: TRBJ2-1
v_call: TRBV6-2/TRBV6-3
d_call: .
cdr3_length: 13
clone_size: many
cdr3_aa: CASRPPLINEQFF
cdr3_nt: TGTGCCAGCAGACCCCCACTCATCAATGAGCAGTTCTTC

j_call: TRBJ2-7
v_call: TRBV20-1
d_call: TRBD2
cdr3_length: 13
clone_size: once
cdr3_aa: CSATGTSDNEQYF
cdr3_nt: TGCAGTGCTACCGGGACTAGCGACAACGAGCAGTACTTC

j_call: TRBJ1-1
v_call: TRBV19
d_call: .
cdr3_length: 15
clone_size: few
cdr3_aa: CASNSFRDKNTEAFF
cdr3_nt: TGTGCCAGTAATTCTTTCCGGGACAAGAACACTGAAGCTTTCTTT

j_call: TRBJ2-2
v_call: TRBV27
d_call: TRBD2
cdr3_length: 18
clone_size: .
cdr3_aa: CASSLLTSGRLGHGELFF
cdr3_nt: TGTGCCAGCAGTTTATTAACTAGCGGGAGATTGGGACACGGGGAGCTGTTTTTT

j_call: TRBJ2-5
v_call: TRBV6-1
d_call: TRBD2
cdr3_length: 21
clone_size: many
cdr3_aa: CASSRTPGQGRLAGGVETQYF
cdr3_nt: TGTGCCAGCAGCAGGACCCCGGGACAGGGACGACTAGCGGGAGGGGTGGAGACCCAGTACTTC

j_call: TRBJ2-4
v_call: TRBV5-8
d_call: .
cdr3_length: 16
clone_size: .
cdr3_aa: CASSSRAGVTKNIQYF
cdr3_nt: TGTGCCAGCAGCTCCAGGGCAGGGGTGACCAAAAACATTCAGTACTTC

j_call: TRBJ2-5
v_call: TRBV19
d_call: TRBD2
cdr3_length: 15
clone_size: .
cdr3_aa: CASSISGRASETQYF
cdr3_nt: TGTGCCAGTAGTATTAGCGGGAGGGCATCTGAGACCCAGTACTTC

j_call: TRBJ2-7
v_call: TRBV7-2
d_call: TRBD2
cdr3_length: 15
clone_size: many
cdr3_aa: CASSLDSGRYYEQYF
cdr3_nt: TGTGCCAGCAGCTTAGACAGCGGGAGGTACTACGAGCAGTACTTC

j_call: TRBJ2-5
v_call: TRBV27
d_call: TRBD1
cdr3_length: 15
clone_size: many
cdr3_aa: CASALYSRGPETQYF
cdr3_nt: TGTGCCAGCGCCTTATATTCCAGGGGGCCGGAGACCCAGTACTTC

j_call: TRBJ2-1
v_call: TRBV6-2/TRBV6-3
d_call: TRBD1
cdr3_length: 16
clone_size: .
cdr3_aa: CASTLSRQGGRNEQFF
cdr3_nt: TGTGCCAGCACTCTCTCTAGACAGGGTGGAAGAAATGAGCAGTTCTTC

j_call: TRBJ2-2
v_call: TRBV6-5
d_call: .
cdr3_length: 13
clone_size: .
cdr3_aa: CASSYGQDGELFF
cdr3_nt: TGTGCCAGCAGTTATGGCCAGGACGGGGAGCTGTTTTTT

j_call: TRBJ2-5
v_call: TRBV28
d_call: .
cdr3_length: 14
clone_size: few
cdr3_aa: CASSFGQLQETQYF
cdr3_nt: TGTGCCAGCAGTTTCGGACAATTACAAGAGACCCAGTACTTC

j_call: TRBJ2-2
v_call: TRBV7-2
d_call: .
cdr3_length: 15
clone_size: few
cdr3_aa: CASSLANTHTGELFF
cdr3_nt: TGTGCCAGCAGCTTAGCCAATACCCACACCGGGGAGCTGTTTTTT

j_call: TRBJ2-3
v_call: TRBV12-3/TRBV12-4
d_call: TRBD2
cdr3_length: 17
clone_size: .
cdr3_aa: CASSAHSGRVGTDTQYF
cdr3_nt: TGTGCCAGCAGTGCTCATAGCGGGAGGGTGGGCACAGATACGCAGTATTTT

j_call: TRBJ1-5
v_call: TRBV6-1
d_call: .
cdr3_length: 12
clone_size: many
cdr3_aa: CASTTGFQPQHF
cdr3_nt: TGTGCCAGCACCACAGGGTTTCAGCCCCAGCATTTT

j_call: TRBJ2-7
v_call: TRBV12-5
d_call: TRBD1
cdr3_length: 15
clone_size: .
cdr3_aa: CASGFLRGRVYEQYF
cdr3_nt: TGTGCTAGTGGTTTCCTCAGGGGGCGCGTTTACGAGCAGTACTTC

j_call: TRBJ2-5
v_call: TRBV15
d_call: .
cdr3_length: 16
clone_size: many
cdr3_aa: CATSRVGGGDQETQYF
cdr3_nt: TGTGCCACCAGCAGAGTGGGGGGCGGCGACCAAGAGACCCAGTACTTC

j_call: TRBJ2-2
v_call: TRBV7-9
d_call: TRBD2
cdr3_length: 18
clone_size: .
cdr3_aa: CASSLEDSGRENTGELFF
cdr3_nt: TGTGCCAGCAGCTTAGAGGATAGCGGGAGAGAGAACACCGGGGAGCTGTTTTTT

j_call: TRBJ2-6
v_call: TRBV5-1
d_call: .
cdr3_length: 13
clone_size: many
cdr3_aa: CASSLLGANVLTF
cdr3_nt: TGCGCCAGCAGTTTGTTGGGGGCCAACGTCCTGACTTTC

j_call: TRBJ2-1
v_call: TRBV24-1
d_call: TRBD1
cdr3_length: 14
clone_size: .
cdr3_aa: CATRKTGTNNEQFF
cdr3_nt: TGTGCCACCAGAAAGACAGGGACAAACAATGAGCAGTTCTTC

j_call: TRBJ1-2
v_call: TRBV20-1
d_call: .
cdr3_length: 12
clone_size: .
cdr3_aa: CSASWRNYGYTF
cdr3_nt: TGCAGTGCTAGTTGGAGAAACTATGGCTACACCTTC

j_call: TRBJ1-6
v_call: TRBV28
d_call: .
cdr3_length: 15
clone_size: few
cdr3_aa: CASSLGGRNYSPLHF
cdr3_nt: TGTGCCAGCAGTTTAGGAGGAAGAAACTATTCACCCCTCCACTTT

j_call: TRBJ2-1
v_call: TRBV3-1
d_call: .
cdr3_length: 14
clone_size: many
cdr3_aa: CASSPGSAYNEQFF
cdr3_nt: TGTGCCAGCAGCCCCGGCTCAGCCTACAATGAGCAGTTCTTC

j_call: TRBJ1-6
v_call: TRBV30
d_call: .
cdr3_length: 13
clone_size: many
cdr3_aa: CAWSVPLGSPLHF
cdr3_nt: TGTGCCTGGAGTGTACCCTTGGGGTCACCCCTCCACTTT

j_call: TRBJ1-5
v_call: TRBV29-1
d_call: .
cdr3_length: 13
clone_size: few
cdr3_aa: CSVRTGNNQPQHF
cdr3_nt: TGCAGCGTCCGTACAGGGAACAATCAGCCCCAGCATTTT

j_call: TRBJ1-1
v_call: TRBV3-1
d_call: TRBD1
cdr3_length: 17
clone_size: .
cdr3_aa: CASSHRDRNLMNTEAFF
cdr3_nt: TGTGCCAGCAGCCACCGGGACAGGAACCTTATGAACACTGAAGCTTTCTTT

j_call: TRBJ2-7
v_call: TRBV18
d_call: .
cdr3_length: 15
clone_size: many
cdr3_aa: CASSPPNRGLDEQYF
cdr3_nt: TGTGCCAGCTCACCACCGAATCGAGGGTTGGACGAGCAGTACTTC

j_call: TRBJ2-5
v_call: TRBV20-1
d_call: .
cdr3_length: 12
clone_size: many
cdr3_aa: CSAFLGGETQYF
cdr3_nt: TGCAGTGCTTTCCTTGGGGGAGAGACCCAGTACTTC

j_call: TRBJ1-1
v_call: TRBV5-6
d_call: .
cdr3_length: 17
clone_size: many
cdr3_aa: CASSLMTHWDRNTEAFF
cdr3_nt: TGTGCCAGCAGCTTGATGACACACTGGGATCGGAACACTGAAGCTTTCTTT

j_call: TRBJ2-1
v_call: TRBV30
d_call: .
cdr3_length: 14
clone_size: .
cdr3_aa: CAWSVRRDNNEQFF
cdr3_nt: TGTGCCTGGAGTGTACGGCGGGATAACAATGAGCAGTTCTTC

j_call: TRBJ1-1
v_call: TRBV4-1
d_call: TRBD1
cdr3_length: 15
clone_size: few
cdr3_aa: CASSQPIRGLTEAFF
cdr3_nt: TGCGCCAGCAGCCAACCAATCAGGGGGCTGACTGAAGCTTTCTTT

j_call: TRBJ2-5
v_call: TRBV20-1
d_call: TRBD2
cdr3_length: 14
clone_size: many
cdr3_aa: CSAPSGTTQETQYF
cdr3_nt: TGCAGTGCTCCTTCCGGGACTACCCAAGAGACCCAGTACTTC

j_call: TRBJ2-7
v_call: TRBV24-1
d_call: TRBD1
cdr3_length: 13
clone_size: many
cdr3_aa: CATGTGGLDEQYF
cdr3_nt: TGTGCCACCGGGACAGGGGGCTTAGACGAGCAGTACTTC

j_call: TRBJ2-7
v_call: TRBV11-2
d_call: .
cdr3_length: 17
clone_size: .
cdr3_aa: CASSPQGGSKSSYEQYF
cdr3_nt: TGTGCCAGCAGCCCCCAGGGTGGTTCCAAGAGCTCCTACGAGCAGTACTTC

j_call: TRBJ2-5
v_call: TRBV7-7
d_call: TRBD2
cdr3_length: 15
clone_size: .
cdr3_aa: CASSLLAGNQETQYF
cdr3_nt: TGTGCTAGCAGCTTACTAGCGGGGAACCAAGAGACCCAGTACTTC

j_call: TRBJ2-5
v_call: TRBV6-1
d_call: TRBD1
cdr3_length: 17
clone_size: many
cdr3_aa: CASSQLGTGGFRETQYF
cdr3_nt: TGTGCCAGCAGTCAACTCGGGACAGGGGGCTTTCGGGAGACCCAGTACTTC

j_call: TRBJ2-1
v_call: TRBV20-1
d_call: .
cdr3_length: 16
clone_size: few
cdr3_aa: CSAPRLEPSSYNEQFF
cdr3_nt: TGCAGTGCTCCCAGACTAGAGCCCTCCTCCTACAATGAGCAGTTCTTC

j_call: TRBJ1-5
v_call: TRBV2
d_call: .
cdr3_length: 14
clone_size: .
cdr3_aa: CASSEARVRKPQHF
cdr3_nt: TGTGCCAGCAGTGAAGCCCGGGTTCGAAAGCCCCAGCATTTT

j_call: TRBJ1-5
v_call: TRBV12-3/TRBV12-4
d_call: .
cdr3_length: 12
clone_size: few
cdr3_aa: CASSLEIGREHF
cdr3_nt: TGTGCCAGCAGTTTGGAGATCGGGCGGGAGCATTTT

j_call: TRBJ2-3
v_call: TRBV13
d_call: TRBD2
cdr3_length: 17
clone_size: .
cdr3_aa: CASSSRRASGSTDTQYF
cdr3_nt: TGTGCCAGCAGCTCCCGCAGGGCTAGCGGTAGCACAGATACGCAGTATTTT

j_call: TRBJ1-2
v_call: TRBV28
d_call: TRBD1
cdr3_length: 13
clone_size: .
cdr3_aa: CASSPQGVGGYTF
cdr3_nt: TGTGCCAGCAGTCCTCAGGGGGTAGGTGGCTACACCTTC

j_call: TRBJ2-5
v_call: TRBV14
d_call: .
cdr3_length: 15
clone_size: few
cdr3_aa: CASSQEFSGLETQYF
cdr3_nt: TGTGCCAGCAGCCAAGAATTTTCGGGGCTGGAGACCCAGTACTTC

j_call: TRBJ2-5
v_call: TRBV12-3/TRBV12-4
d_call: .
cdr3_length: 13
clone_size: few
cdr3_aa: CASSFLAGETQYF
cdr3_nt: TGTGCCAGCAGTTTTCTAGCTGGAGAGACCCAGTACTTC

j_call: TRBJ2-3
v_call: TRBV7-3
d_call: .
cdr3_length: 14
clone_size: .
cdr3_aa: CASGAAERTDTQYF
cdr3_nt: TGTGCCAGCGGCGCAGCGGAGCGCACAGATACGCAGTATTTT

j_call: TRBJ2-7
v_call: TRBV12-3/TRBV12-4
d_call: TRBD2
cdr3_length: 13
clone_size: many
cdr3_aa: CASSSSGNDEQYF
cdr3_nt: TGTGCCAGCAGTTCTAGCGGGAACGACGAGCAGTACTTC

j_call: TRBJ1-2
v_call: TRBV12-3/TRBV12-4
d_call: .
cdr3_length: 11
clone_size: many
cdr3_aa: CASSLGNGYTF
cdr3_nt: TGTGCCAGCAGTTTGGGGAATGGCTACACCTTC

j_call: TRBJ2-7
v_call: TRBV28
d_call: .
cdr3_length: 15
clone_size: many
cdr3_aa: CASSPDRSTPYEQYF
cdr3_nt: TGTGCCAGCAGCCCCGACAGGAGCACCCCCTACGAGCAGTACTTC

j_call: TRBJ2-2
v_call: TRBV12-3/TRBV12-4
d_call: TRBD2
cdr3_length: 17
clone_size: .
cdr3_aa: CASSPGLAGDGTGELFF
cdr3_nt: TGTGCCAGCAGTCCCGGTCTAGCGGGAGATGGGACCGGGGAGCTGTTTTTT